A selection of T cell receptor beta chains follows, all from one sample in a study of blood T cell repertoires in COVID-19. The assay was immunoSEQ multiplex PCR, and TCRdb's table has in-frame clones only and misses some. The sample has some 400,000 clones, about 90% seen once; the top ten hold 8% to 13%. The sample was peripheral blood. The origin of the receptors is a woman between 25 and 40 years old with COVID-19, enrolled during active disease. CDR3s include the opening cysteine and the closing phenylalanine or tryptophan. A D gene is named only where the DNA matches it firmly. The listing skips clone size in some rows; elsewhere it reads once, few, many or a size class.

>NA|TRBD2|TRBV4-1|TRBJ2-5
CASSHESGRARETQYF
TGCGCCAGCAGCCATGAAAGCGGGAGGGCCAGAGAGACCCAGTACTTC
>NA|NA|TRBV3-1/TRBV3-2|TRBJ2-7
CASSPPGTSSYEQYF
TGTGCCAGCAGCCCCCCCGGGACAAGCTCCTACGAGCAGTACTTC
>NA|TRBD2|TRBV27|TRBJ2-7
CASSLTSALSEQYF
TGTGCCAGCAGTTTAACTAGCGCCCTCTCCGAGCAGTACTTC
>NA|NA|TRBV18|TRBJ1-4
CASSPVTGEGNEKLFF
TGTGCCAGCTCACCAGTTACAGGCGAAGGAAATGAAAAACTGTTTTTT
>once|NA|TRBV9|TRBJ2-3
CASSIRGGKSDTQYF
TGTGCCAGCAGCATCAGGGGCGGCAAATCAGATACGCAGTATTTT
>NA|TRBD2|TRBV5-8|TRBJ2-3
CASSFGLAVGDTQYF
TGTGCCAGCAGCTTCGGGCTAGCGGTGGGGGATACGCAGTATTTT
>NA|NA|TRBV15|TRBJ2-2
CATSGRSRGGTGELFF
TGTGCCACCAGCGGAAGGTCCAGGGGCGGGACCGGGGAGCTGTTTTTT
>NA|TRBD2|TRBV6-5|TRBJ2-3
CASSTSGSNTDTQYF
TGTGCCAGCAGTACGAGCGGGAGCAATACAGATACGCAGTATTTT
>once|NA|TRBV2|TRBJ1-5
CASSEPRARNQPQHF
TGTGCCAGCAGTGAACCCAGGGCCCGCAATCAGCCCCAGCATTTT
>NA|NA|TRBV24-1|TRBJ1-2
CATSDYRSYGYTF
TGTGCCACCAGTGATTACAGGAGCTATGGCTACACCTTC
>once|NA|TRBV21-1|TRBJ1-5
CASSPRQFNQPQHF
TGTGCCAGCAGCCCCCGACAGTTCAATCAGCCCCAGCATTTT
>NA|TRBD1|TRBV6-6|TRBJ2-2
CASSYGTALTGELFF
TGTGCCAGCAGTTATGGGACAGCACTCACCGGGGAGCTGTTTTTT
>NA|NA|TRBV5-1|TRBJ1-5
CASSGGDFGQPQHF
TGCGCCAGCAGCGGAGGGGATTTCGGTCAGCCCCAGCATTTT
>NA|TRBD2|TRBV9|TRBJ2-1
CASSVDTSGRRGEQFF
TGTGCCAGCAGCGTAGATACTAGCGGGAGGAGGGGTGAGCAGTTCTTC
>NA|NA|TRBV9|TRBJ2-6
CASSVGIGVGANVLTF
TGTGCCAGCAGCGTAGGGATAGGGGTCGGGGCCAACGTCCTGACTTTC
>NA|NA|TRBV4-3|TRBJ2-7
CASSQDFTGRAYEQYF
TGCGCCAGCAGCCAAGATTTTACAGGGCGGGCCTACGAGCAGTACTTC
>once|NA|TRBV7-7|TRBJ2-5
CASSLAGTRSGTQYF
TGTGCTAGCAGCTTAGCCGGGACTCGGAGTGGGACCCAGTACTTC
>few|TRBD1|TRBV30|TRBJ1-5
CAWKGQGDYQPQHF
TGTGCCTGGAAGGGACAGGGGGACTATCAGCCCCAGCATTTT
>NA|NA|TRBV5-1|TRBJ2-1
CASSLEFLSSYNEQFF
TGCGCCAGCAGCTTGGAATTCCTGAGCTCCTACAATGAGCAGTTCTTC
>NA|TRBD1|TRBV5-6|TRBJ2-2
CASSPRDRGGVGELFF
TGTGCCAGCAGCCCCCGGGACAGGGGCGGTGTCGGGGAGCTGTTTTTT
>NA|NA|TRBV5-5|TRBJ2-7
CASSLWAFDEQYF
TGTGCCAGCAGCTTGTGGGCGTTCGACGAGCAGTACTTC
>NA|TRBD2|TRBV13|TRBJ2-5
CASSPRLAGVGKTQYF
TGTGCCAGCAGCCCTCGACTAGCGGGAGTTGGAAAGACCCAGTACTTC
>once|TRBD2|TRBV27|TRBJ2-7
CASSFGGGGYRSGEQYF
TGTGCCAGCAGTTTCGGGGGGGGTGGGTACAGATCGGGCGAGCAGTACTTC
>NA|TRBD1|TRBV5-4|TRBJ2-1
CASSLDRGDEQFF
TGTGCCAGCAGCTTGGACAGGGGGGATGAGCAGTTCTTC
>NA|TRBD1|TRBV7-3|TRBJ2-5
CASSLTGTGPRRTQYF
TGTGCCAGCAGCTTAACTGGGACAGGGCCTCGAAGGACCCAGTACTTC
>NA|NA|TRBV4-3|TRBJ1-1
CASSQDGGVDEAFF
TGCGCCAGCAGCCAAGATGGGGGGGTGGATGAAGCTTTCTTT
>NA|TRBD1|TRBV4-1|TRBJ2-5
CASSFGQGVETQYF
TGCGCCAGCAGCTTCGGACAGGGTGTGGAGACCCAGTACTTC
>NA|NA|TRBV7-8|TRBJ2-7
CASSPTGLYEQYF
TGTGCCAGCAGCCCCACAGGGTTATACGAGCAGTACTTC
>NA|TRBD1|TRBV10-2|TRBJ2-7
CASKDRDSYEQYF
TGCGCCAGCAAGGACAGGGACTCCTACGAGCAGTACTTC
>NA|TRBD1|TRBV5-5|TRBJ1-1
CASSFPVDRVKQNTEAFF
TGTGCCAGCAGCTTCCCCGTAGACAGGGTAAAACAGAACACTGAAGCTTTCTTT
>NA|NA|TRBV28|TRBJ1-2
CASSFPLGDGYTF
TGTGCCAGCAGTTTCCCTCTAGGTGATGGCTACACCTTC
>NA|NA|TRBV6-5|TRBJ1-1
CASMVATEAFF
TGTGCCAGCATGGTGGCTACTGAAGCTTTCTTT
>NA|TRBD2|TRBV25-1|TRBJ2-3
CASSTGLAGRWGTDTQYF
TGTGCCAGCAGTACCGGACTAGCGGGAAGGTGGGGCACAGATACGCAGTATTTT
>once|NA|TRBV12-3/TRBV12-4|TRBJ2-1
CASSFGVLEQFF
TGTGCCAGCAGTTTCGGAGTTCTTGAGCAGTTCTTC
>NA|TRBD1|TRBV10-3|TRBJ2-5
CAISGSETGGQETQYF
TGTGCCATCAGTGGGTCAGAGACAGGGGGGCAAGAGACCCAGTACTTC
>NA|TRBD2|TRBV28|TRBJ2-3
CASSPTSGSGDTQYF
TGTGCCAGCAGTCCAACTAGCGGGAGTGGGGATACGCAGTATTTT
>once|NA|TRBV28|TRBJ2-2
CASSLLPGPLFF
TGTGCCAGCAGTTTATTACCAGGGCCGCTGTTTTTT
>NA|NA|TRBV7-9|TRBJ1-1
CASSDRMNTEAFF
TGTGCCAGCTCCGACAGAATGAACACTGAAGCTTTCTTT
>NA|NA|TRBV6-6|TRBJ1-2
CASSYSQINYGYTF
TGTGCCAGCAGTTACTCACAGATTAACTATGGCTACACCTTC
>NA|NA|TRBV19|TRBJ1-1
CASTPGEPGRGNTEAFF
TGTGCCAGTACCCCAGGGGAGCCGGGACGGGGAAACACTGAAGCTTTCTTT
>NA|NA|TRBV13|TRBJ1-2
CASSWTAQTNYGYTF
TGTGCCAGCAGTTGGACAGCCCAGACTAACTATGGCTACACCTTC
>NA|TRBD1|TRBV11-2|TRBJ1-4
CASSQVNRGGEKLFF
TGTGCCAGCAGTCAAGTCAACAGGGGTGGGGAAAAACTGTTTTTT
>few|TRBD2|TRBV30|TRBJ2-7
CAWNRGLAYEQYF
TGTGCCTGGAATAGGGGACTAGCGTACGAGCAGTACTTC
>NA|NA|TRBV10-1|TRBJ2-3
CASSQGDSSTDTQYF
TGCGCCAGCAGTCAAGGGGACTCTAGCACAGATACGCAGTATTTT
>NA|NA|TRBV4-3|TRBJ2-1
CASSQFGLSSSYNEQFF
TGCGCCAGCAGCCAATTTGGACTTTCCAGCTCCTACAATGAGCAGTTCTTC
>NA|TRBD2|TRBV9|TRBJ2-1
CASSTSSGRASTEQFF
TGTGCCAGCAGCACCTCTAGCGGGAGGGCCAGTACTGAGCAGTTCTTC
>NA|TRBD1|TRBV5-6|TRBJ1-6
CASSLDRGYSPLHF
TGTGCCAGCAGCTTGGACAGGGGATACTCACCCCTCCACTTT
>NA|NA|TRBV4-2|TRBJ1-5
CASSQDRALGPQHF
TGTGCCAGCAGCCAAGACAGGGCGCTTGGGCCCCAGCATTTT
>NA|NA|TRBV5-6|TRBJ2-2
CASSGTSSRTGELFF
TGTGCCAGCAGCGGTACTAGCTCGCGCACCGGGGAGCTGTTTTTT
>NA|TRBD1|TRBV27|TRBJ2-7
CASSPWGGQGAREQYF
TGTGCCAGCAGTCCCTGGGGGGGACAGGGGGCCAGGGAGCAGTACTTC
>NA|NA|TRBV30|TRBJ2-2
CAWRRGQRETGELFF
TGTGCCTGGAGAAGAGGTCAACGAGAGACCGGGGAGCTGTTTTTT